Each of the 22 T cell receptor beta chains below was sequenced from the same sample in a study of blood T cell repertoires in COVID-19. Data came from immunoSEQ multiplex PCR; TCRdb stores just in-frame clones and leaves some out. The sample yields about 280,000 clones, about 83% seen once. Sequenced sample: peripheral blood. These receptors all come from a woman aged 45-65 years who had recovered from COVID-19.

V usage is TRBV27 and J usage is TRBJ2-1, with D possibly matching TRBD1 (5 bases). V was cut by 5 bases and J by 0 bases, with 11 bases left in between. The CDR3 runs 15 residues. From germline, CDR1 is MNHEY and CDR2 SMNVEV (reference sequence). CDR3 loop: CASSRQRSSYNEQFF. DNA of the CDR3: TGTGCCAGCAGTAGACAGCGAAGCTCCTACAATGAGCAGTTCTTC.

The rearrangement links TRBV10-3 to TRBJ1-2; D may be TRBD1 (5 bases). V was pared by 10 bases and J by 1 base, with 16 bases between. The CDR3 covers 14 residues. Germline values: CDR1 ENHRY, CDR2 SYGVKD. The CDR3 coding sequence is TGTGCCACGGCTCAGGGAGGTCGTAACTATGGCTACACCTTC. Protein: CATAQGGRNYGYTF.

This chain links TRBV27 with TRBJ2-7, with 8 bases lining up with TRBD2. Unmatched junction bases numbered 12, after V lost 3 bases and J lost 2 bases. The CDR3 loop spans 17 amino acids. The germline gives CDR1 MNHEY, CDR2 SMNVEV (reference sequence). This chain's CDR3 is CASSLAGGLLFPYEQYF. In nucleotides, the CDR3 is TGTGCCAGCAGTTTGGCGGGGGGCCTTCTATTTCCCTACGAGCAGTACTTC.

The chain couples TRBV13 to TRBJ1-1; 7 nucleotides line up with TRBD1. V dropped 3 bases and J dropped 9; count of bases not matched to a gene: 13. The CDR3 runs to 15 residues. Germline V CDR1 and CDR2: PRHDT, FYEKMQ (reference sequence). CDR3 DNA: TGTGCCAGCAGCTTCGTCCGGGACAGACCCAAGAAAGCTTTCTTT. Encoded protein: CASSFVRDRPKKAFF.

This clone was detected only once. This chain links TRBV5-6 with TRBJ2-1; D is undetermined. Deletions cut 2 bases from V and 0 bases from J, with 9 bases between. The CDR3 covers 15 residues. CDR1 and CDR2 (germline): SGHDT, YYEEEE. This CDR3 is CASSFEDNSYNEQFF. The CDR3 DNA reads TGTGCCAGCAGCTTCGAGGATAACTCCTACAATGAGCAGTTCTTC. Full variable domain (rest looked up from reference TRBV5-6 and TRBJ2-1): DAGVTQSPTHLIKTRGQQVTLRCSPKSGHDTVSWYQQALGQGPQFIFQYYEEEERQRGNFPDRFSGHQFPNYSSELNVNALLLGDSALYLCASSFEDNSYNEQFFGPGTRLTVL.

The chain couples TRBV7-2 to TRBJ2-5; D is possibly TRBD1 (7 bases). The ends were cut back, 5 bases at V and 10 bases at J, with 29 bases in the middle. This CDR3 is built from 17 residues. Per germline, CDR1 SGHTA and CDR2 FQGNSA. The DNA for the CDR3 is TGTGCCAGCAGCAACCAGGGGACAAGACAGGCCCAGGGGGGCCAGTACTTC. As protein: CASSNQGTRQAQGGQYF.

CDR3 sequence reads: CASSQDGAGNEKLFF. The CDR3 DNA reads TGTGCCAGCAGCCAAGATGGGGCGGGAAATGAAAAACTGTTTTTT. The gene calls are TRBV3-1 (or the pseudogene TRBV3-2) and TRBJ1-4; maybe TRBD1 (5 bases). This CDR3 region has 15 residues. V lost 0 bases and J 5 bases, leaving 10 bases between the germline ends. Germline V gene data show CDR1 as LGHDT and CDR2 as YNNKEL (reference sequence).

The chain uses TRBV5-4 and TRBJ1-1; perhaps TRBD1 as D (5 bases). The CDR3 covers 12 residues. The V end was cut by 2 bases, the J end by 5 bases, with 7 bases between. CDR1 is SGHNT, CDR2 YYREEE, per germline (reference sequence). The CDR3: CASSFGGTEAFF. CDR3 in DNA: TGTGCCAGCAGCTTCGGGGGTACTGAAGCTTTCTTT. Full variable domain (missing parts from reference TRBV5-4 and TRBJ1-1): ETGVTQSPTHLIKTRGQQVTLRCSSQSGHNTVSWYQQALGQGPQFIFQYYREEENGRGNFPPRFSGLQFPNYSSELNVNALELDDSALYLCASSFGGTEAFFGQGTRLTVV.

The chain combines TRBV19 with TRBJ2-7, with D tentatively TRBD1 (6 bases). CDR1 LNHDA and CDR2 SQIVND come from the germline V gene (reference sequence). The V gene lost 3 bases and the J gene lost 6 bases, with 15 bases spanning the gap. The CDR3 is made up of 14 amino acids. This chain's CDR3 is CASSMTQQGAEQYF. The DNA of the CDR3 is TGTGCCAGTAGTATGACCCAACAGGGAGCCGAGCAGTACTTC.

The chain has TRBV9 and TRBJ2-3; TRBD1 matches 9 bases. In germline, CDR1 is SGDLS, CDR2 YYNGEE. The ends lost 4 bases at V and 4 bases at J; junction bases unmatched: 4. CDR3 size: 14 residues. CDR3 DNA sequence: TGTGCCAGCAGCCCTCGGACAGGGGCAGATACGCAGTATTTT. This translates into CASSPRTGADTQYF.

The chain uses TRBV19 and TRBJ2-1; 11 positions match TRBD2. This CDR3 is built from 14 residues. With V trimmed by 5 bases and J by 6 bases, 3 bases remained unmatched. From germline, CDR1 is LNHDA and CDR2 SQIVND (reference sequence). The CDR3 DNA sequence: TGTGCCAGTAGTCCGGGGACTAGCGGCAATGAGCAGTTCTTC. It specifies CASSPGTSGNEQFF.

This chain connects TRBV11-2 to TRBJ2-6; maybe TRBD1 (7 bases). Germline V gene data show CDR1 as SGHAT and CDR2 as FQNNGV. CDR3 length: 18 residues. Trimming pared 6 bases from V and 2 bases from J, leaving 20 bases between. The CDR3 loop reads CASSSRVEGAAGANVLTF. The CDR3 DNA sequence: TGTGCCAGCAGTTCCCGAGTGGAGGGGGCTGCTGGGGCCAACGTCCTGACTTTC.

CDR3 coding DNA: TGTGCCAGCAGCTTACCCCCGGGACAGGGGGGCGGGTATGAGCAGTTCTTC. Protein product: CASSLPPGQGGGYEQFF. V is TRBV7-6 and J is TRBJ2-1; 11 positions agree with TRBD1. This CDR3 has 17 residues. In germline, CDR1 is SGHVS, CDR2 FNYEAQ. Losses at the gene ends were 2 bases for V and 8 bases for J; bases not matched to a gene: 11.

This clone was counted at least ten times. V is TRBV3-1 (or the pseudogene TRBV3-2) and J is TRBJ2-6; D is possibly TRBD2 (6 bases). V lost 2 bases to trimming and J lost 0 bases, with 14 bases between them. Germline V gene data show CDR1 as LGHDT and CDR2 as YNNKEL (reference sequence). The CDR3 runs 18 residues. CDR3 loop: CASSQQGGGTSGANVLTF. CDR3 DNA sequence: TGTGCCAGCAGCCAACAGGGTGGAGGGACCTCTGGGGCCAACGTCCTGACTTTC.

The chain recombines TRBV5-8 with TRBJ2-1, with D possibly TRBD2 on 5 matching bases. Looked up from germline, CDR1 is SGHTS and CDR2 is YDEGEE. Trimming took off 0 bases at V and 0 bases at J, with 13 bases between the two ends. This CDR3 is 17 amino acids long. For the CDR3, the DNA is TGTGCCAGCAGCTTGGCCTCGGACTCGAGCTCCTACAATGAGCAGTTCTTC. Its protein product is CASSLASDSSSYNEQFF.

The rearrangement links TRBV7-2 to TRBJ1-4; 9 bases map to TRBD1. This CDR3 has 15 amino acids. After removal of 5 bases from V and 7 bases from J, the junction contained 8 bases not matched to a gene. Germline CDR1 reads SGHTA; CDR2 reads FQGNSA. DNA for the CDR3: TGTGCCAGCAGCCCGGACAGGGGCAGGGTTGAAAAACTGTTTTTT. It yields the protein CASSPDRGRVEKLFF.

The rearrangement joins TRBV10-3 to TRBJ1-2; 9 bases map to TRBD1. The CDR3 sequence is 13 residues long. After removal of 8 bases from V and 8 bases from J, the junction contained 9 bases not matched to a gene. Looked up from germline, CDR1 is ENHRY and CDR2 is SYGVKD. Written as DNA, the CDR3 is TGTGCCATCCGGGGACAGGGACAGGAGGGCTACACCTTC. Protein product: CAIRGQGQEGYTF.

J is TRBJ2-5 and V is TRBV5-1; D possibly corresponds to TRBD1 (6 bases). The CDR3 covers 14 residues. Trimming pared 1 base from V and 5 bases from J, leaving 12 bases between. The V gene's germline CDR1 is SGHRS and CDR2 YFSETQ. CDR3 protein: CASSLQGGGETQYF. Here the CDR3 DNA reads TGCGCCAGCAGCTTGCAAGGGGGTGGGGAGACCCAGTACTTC.

This clone was counted once. The V and J genes are TRBV15 and TRBJ1-1, with 8 bases aligning to TRBD1. Germline assignment: CDR1 LNHNV and CDR2 YYDKDF (reference sequence). The CDR3 is 15 residues long. V was clipped by 5 bases and J by 6 bases; unmatched bases: 11. The DNA for the CDR3 is TGTGCCACCAGCCGGCGGCCGATACAGGGGGCTGAAGCTTTCTTT. This encodes CATSRRPIQGAEAFF.

This clone was picked up a small number of times. The rearrangement links TRBV18 to TRBJ2-7; 10 positions match TRBD2. Germline V CDR1 and CDR2: KGHSH, LQKENI. V dropped 2 bases and J dropped 6; count of bases not matched to a gene: 13. This CDR3 contains 17 residues. The CDR3 coding sequence is TGTGCCAGCTCACCAAGCCTCGGGAGCGGGGGGGCATTCGAGCAGTACTTC. Translation gives CASSPSLGSGGAFEQYF.

The rearrangement joins TRBV29-1 to TRBJ2-5, with 8 bases lining up with TRBD1. V was clipped by 3 bases and J by 5 bases; unmatched bases: 17. This CDR3 is 17 amino acids long. Germline V lookup: CDR1 SQVTM, CDR2 ANQGSEA. CDR3 sequence (DNA): TGCAGCGTTGAGGGCCCCCCCAGGGGGCGGGTGTGGGAGACCCAGTACTTC. As protein: CSVEGPPRGRVWETQYF.

The chain joins TRBV5-1 to TRBJ2-7; 9 bases map to TRBD2. Germline loops: CDR1 SGHRS, CDR2 YFSETQ. This CDR3 is built from 18 residues. With V trimmed by 0 bases and J by 2 bases, 12 bases remained unmatched. CDR3 sequence: CASSLGLVTSGWTYEQYF. CDR3 nucleotide sequence: TGCGCCAGCAGCTTGGGATTGGTAACTAGCGGGTGGACCTACGAGCAGTACTTC. The whole variable domain, filled in from reference TRBV5-1 and TRBJ2-7, reads KAGVTQTPRYLIKTRGQQVTLSCSPISGHRSVSWYQQTPGQGLQFLFEYFSETQRNKGNFPGRFSGRQFSNSRSEMNVSTLELGDSALYLCASSLGLVTSGWTYEQYFGPGTRLTVT.